This T cell receptor beta chain originates from a study of T cells in Graves' hyperthyroidism and ophthalmopathy. RNA transcripts provided the source from which TCR beta CDR3 regions were amplified. HTBI primers drove first-round RT-PCR of the TCR CDR3. One entry per CDR3 protein results from TCRdb running MiXCR on the multiplex PCR reads. The table has fewer than 500,000 distinct CDR3 sequences, about 15% seen once; the top ten hold approximately 13%. The CDR3 sequence is 15 residues long. Germline CDR1 reads KGHSH; CDR2 reads LQKENI. Trimming cost V 4 bases and J 8 bases, with 18 bases left between them. As regards this clonotype: Given a much more abundant clone one base away, this may be a read error.

Material: blood. The chain carries TRBV18 and TRBJ2-1; D is perhaps TRBD2 (5 bases). This TCR came from a man between 18 and 29 years old with Graves' ophthalmopathy. The CDR3 region is CASSREGWAGDEQFF. As DNA, the CDR3 is TGTGCCAGCTCACGTGAGGGATGGGCTGGGGATGAGCAGTTCTTC.